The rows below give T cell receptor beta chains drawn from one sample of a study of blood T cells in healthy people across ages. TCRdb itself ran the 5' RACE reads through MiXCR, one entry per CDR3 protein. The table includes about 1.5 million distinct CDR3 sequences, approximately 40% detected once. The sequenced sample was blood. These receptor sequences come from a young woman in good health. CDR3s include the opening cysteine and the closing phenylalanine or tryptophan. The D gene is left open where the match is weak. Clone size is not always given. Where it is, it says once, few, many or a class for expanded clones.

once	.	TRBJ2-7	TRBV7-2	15	CASRTGGTGLNEQYF	TGTGCCAGCAGGACGGGAGGGACAGGGCTAAACGAGCAGTACTTC
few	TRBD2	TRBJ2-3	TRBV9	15	CASSGSTSVTDTQYF	TGTGCCAGCAGCGGATCGACTAGCGTCACAGATACGCAGTATTTT
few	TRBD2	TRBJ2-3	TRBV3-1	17	CASSQEGLAGSTDTQYF	TGTGCCAGCAGCCAAGAGGGACTAGCGGGCAGCACAGATACGCAGTATTTT
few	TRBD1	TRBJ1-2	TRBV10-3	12	CASRRDRDGYTF	TGTGCCTCCAGGCGGGACAGGGATGGCTACACCTTC
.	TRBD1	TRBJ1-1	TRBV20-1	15	CSASRGGAGNTEAFF	TGCAGTGCTAGCCGAGGGGGCGCAGGTAACACTGAAGCTTTCTTT
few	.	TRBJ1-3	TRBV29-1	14	CSVPRQRGGNTIYF	TGCAGCGTTCCCCGGCAGCGGGGCGGAAACACCATATATTTT
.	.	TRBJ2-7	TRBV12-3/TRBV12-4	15	CASSPGPGRRYEQYF	TGTGCCAGCAGTCCGGGACCGGGTAGGCGCTACGAGCAGTACTTC
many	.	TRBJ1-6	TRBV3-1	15	CASSQSWSNDSPLHF	TGTGCCAGCAGCCAATCTTGGTCAAATGACTCACCCCTCCACTTT
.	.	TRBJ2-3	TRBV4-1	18	CASSQAFRTETHTDTQYF	TGCGCCAGCAGCCAAGCTTTTCGGACAGAAACCCACACAGATACGCAGTATTTT
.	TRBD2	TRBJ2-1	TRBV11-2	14	CASSSFGGAYEQFF	TGTGCCAGCAGCTCCTTCGGGGGGGCCTACGAGCAGTTCTTC
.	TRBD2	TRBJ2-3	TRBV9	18	CASSVLPGLAGYTDTQYF	TGTGCCAGCAGCGTCCTCCCGGGACTAGCGGGGTACACAGATACGCAGTATTTT
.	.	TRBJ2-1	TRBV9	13	CASSVASLNEQFF	TGTGCCAGCAGCGTAGCGTCTCTCAATGAGCAGTTCTTC
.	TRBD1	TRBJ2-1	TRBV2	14	CAGSEDRDSYEQFF	TGTGCCGGCAGTGAAGACCGGGACAGCTATGAGCAGTTCTTC
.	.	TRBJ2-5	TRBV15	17	CATSPLGLRSVQETQYF	TGTGCCACCAGCCCGCTTGGTTTGAGGAGCGTACAAGAGACCCAGTACTTC
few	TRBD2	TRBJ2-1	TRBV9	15	CASSVSGTSFNEQFF	TGTGCCAGCAGCGTTTCCGGGACTAGCTTCAATGAGCAGTTCTTC
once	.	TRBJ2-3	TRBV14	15	CASSQDSVLLDTQYF	TGTGCCAGCAGCCAAGATTCGGTACTCCTTGATACGCAGTATTTT